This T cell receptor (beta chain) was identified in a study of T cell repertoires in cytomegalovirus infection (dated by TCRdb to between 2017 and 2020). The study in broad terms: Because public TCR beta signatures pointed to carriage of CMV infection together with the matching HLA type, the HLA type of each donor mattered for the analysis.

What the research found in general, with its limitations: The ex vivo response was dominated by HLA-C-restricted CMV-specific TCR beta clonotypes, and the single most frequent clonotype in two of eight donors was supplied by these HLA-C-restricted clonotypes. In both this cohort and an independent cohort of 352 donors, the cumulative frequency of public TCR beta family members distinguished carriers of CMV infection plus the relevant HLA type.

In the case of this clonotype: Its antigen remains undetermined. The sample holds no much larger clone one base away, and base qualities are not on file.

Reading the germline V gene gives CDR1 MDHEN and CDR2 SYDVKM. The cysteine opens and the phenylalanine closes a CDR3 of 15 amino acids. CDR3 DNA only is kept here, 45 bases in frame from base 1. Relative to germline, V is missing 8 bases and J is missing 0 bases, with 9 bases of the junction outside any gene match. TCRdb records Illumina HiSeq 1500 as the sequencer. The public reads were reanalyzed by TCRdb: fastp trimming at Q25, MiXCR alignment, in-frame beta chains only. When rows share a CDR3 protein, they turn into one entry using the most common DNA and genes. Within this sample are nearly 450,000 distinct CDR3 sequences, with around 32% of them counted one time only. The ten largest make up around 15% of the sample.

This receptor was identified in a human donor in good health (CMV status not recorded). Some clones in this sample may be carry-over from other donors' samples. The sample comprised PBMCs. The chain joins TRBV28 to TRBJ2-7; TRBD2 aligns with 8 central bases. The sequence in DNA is TGTGCCAGCCGGTCAAGCGGGGGTCCCTCCTACGAGCAGTACTTC. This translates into CASRSSGGPSYEQYF.